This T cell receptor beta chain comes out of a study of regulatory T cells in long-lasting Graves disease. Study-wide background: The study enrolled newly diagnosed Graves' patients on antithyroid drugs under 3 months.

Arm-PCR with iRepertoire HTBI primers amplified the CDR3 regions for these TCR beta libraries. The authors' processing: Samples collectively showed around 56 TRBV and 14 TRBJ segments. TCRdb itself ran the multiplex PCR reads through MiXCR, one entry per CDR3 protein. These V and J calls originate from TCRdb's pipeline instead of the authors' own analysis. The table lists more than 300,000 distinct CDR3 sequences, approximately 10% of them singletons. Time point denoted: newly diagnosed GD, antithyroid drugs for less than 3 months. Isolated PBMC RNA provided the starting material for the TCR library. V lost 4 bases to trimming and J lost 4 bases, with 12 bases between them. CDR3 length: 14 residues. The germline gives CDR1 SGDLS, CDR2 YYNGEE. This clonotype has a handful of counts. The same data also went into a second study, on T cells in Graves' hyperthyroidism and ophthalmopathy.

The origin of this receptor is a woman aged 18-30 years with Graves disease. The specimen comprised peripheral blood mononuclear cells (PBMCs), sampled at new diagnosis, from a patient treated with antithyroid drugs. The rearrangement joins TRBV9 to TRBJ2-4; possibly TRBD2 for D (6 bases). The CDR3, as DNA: TGTGCCAGCAGCCCTCTAGGAGGGAAAAACATTCAGTACTTC. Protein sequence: CASSPLGGKNIQYF.